This TCR beta chain is from a study of T-cell memory formation after mild COVID-19 listed by TCRdb under 2021. Background on the whole study: TCR sequence clusters from the two donors were found to be largely donor specific. Two young, previously healthy adult volunteers made up the cohort, one male and one female. T-cell clones expanding and contracting after mild COVID-19 in two donors were tracked by longitudinal TCRalpha and TCRbeta repertoire sequencing.

Based on the germline V gene, the CDR1 and CDR2 sequences are ENHRY and SYGVKD. Reading from cysteine to phenylalanine, the CDR3 counts 14 amino acids. The retained sequence is limited to the CDR3, 42 bases, with the frame set at the first base. For this chain, trimming is 4 bases at the V end and 2 bases at the J end, and the number of junction bases without a gene match is 4. This clonotype was recorded at least ten times. The antigen it binds to is not known. No clone much larger than this one lies a single base away; base qualities are absent. This sample was sequenced with an Illumina NovaSeq 6000. Using 5'RACE with constant-segment primers, TCRalpha and TCRbeta cDNA libraries were constructed, with sample barcodes and unique molecular identifiers added in the process. Trizol reagent was used to extract RNA from every sample. Libraries were amplified in two PCR steps, with a second sample barcode and Illumina TruSeq adapters added in the second step. Sequencing of libraries was performed on an Illumina NovaSeq with 2 x 150 bp paired-end reads. For the original study's pipeline: Reads were demultiplexed and collapsed into UMI-guided consensus sequences with migec v1.2.7. Using mixcr v2.1.11, the UMI consensuses were aligned to TRA and TRB V and J templates and assembled into clonotypes. Clonotypes were classified as expanded or contracted when called significant by both edgeR and NoisET, with noise models trained on biological replicates. For edgeR calls, the cutoffs were a false discovery rate-adjusted p below 0.01 and a log2 fold-change threshold of 1. As an exploratory analysis of dynamics, max-normalized trajectories of the 1000 most abundant clonotypes were examined with PCA combined with hierarchical clustering. Separately sequenced CD4+ and CD8+ repertoires were used to assign a CD4 or CD8 phenotype to each responding clone. In-frame beta chains were kept once TCRdb had trimmed the public reads at Q25 with fastp and called clones with MiXCR. Every entry covers one CDR3 protein and lists the most common genes and DNA from its rows. The V and J calls reflect TCRdb's pipeline rather than the authors' work. The sample table lists tens of thousands of distinct CDR3 sequences, about 16% of them with a count of one. The top ten hold roughly 1.3% of the sample.

The investigation overall reported the following: The study included only a couple of mild cases, and larger cohorts that include severe cases with pre-infection samples were judged to be necessary. Contracting CD4+ clones turned up mainly in the CM and EM memory subsets, whereas EMRA was where CD8+ clones were enriched. Some responding clones were detected in pre-infection memory, which suggested that pre-existing cross-reactive memory T cells had joined the SARS-CoV-2 response. Clones that contracted from day 15 to 85 showed balanced CD4/CD8 phenotypes, whereas a second wave of clones that expanded from day 15 to 37 leaned towards CD4+. SARS-CoV-2 specificity was not confirmed for the second-wave clones peaking on day 37.

Ficoll-Paque density gradient centrifugation was the method used to isolate PBMCs. This TCR was sampled from an adult who had mild COVID-19 (a few samples of this study predate the infection). The sample titles of this study are shuffled in the database, so cell type and time point are left out. Recombination linked TRBV10-3 to TRBJ2-5, and 7 bases in between align with TRBD1. Source material: PBMCs or a T cell subset sorted from them (not recorded which). In nucleotide form, the sequence is TGTGCCATCAGTGGTGGGACAGTACAAGAGACCCAGTACTTC. This translates into CAISGGTVQETQYF.